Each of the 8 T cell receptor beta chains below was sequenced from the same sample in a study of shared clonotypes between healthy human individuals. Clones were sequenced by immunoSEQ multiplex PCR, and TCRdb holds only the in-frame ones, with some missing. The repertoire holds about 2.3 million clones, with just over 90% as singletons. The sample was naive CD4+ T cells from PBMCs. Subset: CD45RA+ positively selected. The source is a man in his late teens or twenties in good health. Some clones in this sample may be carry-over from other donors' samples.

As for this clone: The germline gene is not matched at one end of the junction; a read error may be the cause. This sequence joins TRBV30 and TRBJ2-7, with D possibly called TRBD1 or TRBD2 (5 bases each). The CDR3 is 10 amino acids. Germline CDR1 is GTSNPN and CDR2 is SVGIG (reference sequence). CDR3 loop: CAWSPPGHLF. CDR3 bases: TGTGCCTGGAGTCCCCCGGGGCACCTCTTC. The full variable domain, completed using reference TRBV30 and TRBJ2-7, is SQTIHQWPATLVQPVGSPLSLECTVEGTSNPNLYWYRQAAGRGLQLLFYSVGIGQISSEVPQNLSASRPQDRQFILSSKKLLLSDSGFYLCAWSPPGHLFGPGTRLTVT.

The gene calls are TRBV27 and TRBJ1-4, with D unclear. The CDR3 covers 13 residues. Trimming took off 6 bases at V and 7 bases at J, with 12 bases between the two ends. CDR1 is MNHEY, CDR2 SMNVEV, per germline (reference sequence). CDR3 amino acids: CASSRWEGEKLFF. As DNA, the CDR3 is TGTGCCAGCAGCCGCTGGGAGGGTGAAAAACTGTTTTTT.

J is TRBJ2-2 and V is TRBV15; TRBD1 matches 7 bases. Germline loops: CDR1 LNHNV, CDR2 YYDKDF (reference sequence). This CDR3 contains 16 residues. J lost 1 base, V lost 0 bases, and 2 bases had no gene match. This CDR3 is CATSRDHRGNTGELFF. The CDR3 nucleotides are TGTGCCACCAGCAGAGATCACAGGGGGAACACCGGGGAGCTGTTTTTT.

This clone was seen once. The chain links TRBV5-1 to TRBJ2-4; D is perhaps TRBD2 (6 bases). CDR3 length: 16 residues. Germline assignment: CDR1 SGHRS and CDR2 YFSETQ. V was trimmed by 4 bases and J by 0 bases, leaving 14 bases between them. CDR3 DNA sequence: TGCGCCAGCAGCGGAGGGACGGCCTTAGCCAAAAACATTCAGTACTTC. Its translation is CASSGGTALAKNIQYF.

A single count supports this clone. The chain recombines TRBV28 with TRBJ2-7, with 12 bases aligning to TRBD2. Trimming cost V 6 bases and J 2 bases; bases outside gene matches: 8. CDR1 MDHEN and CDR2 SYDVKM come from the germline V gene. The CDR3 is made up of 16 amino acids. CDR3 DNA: TGTGCCAGCAGGGAGACTAGCGGGAGACTGCCCTACGAGCAGTACTTC. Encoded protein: CASRETSGRLPYEQYF.

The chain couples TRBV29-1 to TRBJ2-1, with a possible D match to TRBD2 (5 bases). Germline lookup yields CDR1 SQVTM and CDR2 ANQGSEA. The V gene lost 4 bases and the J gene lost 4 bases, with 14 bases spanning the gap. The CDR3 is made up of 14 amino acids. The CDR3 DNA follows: TGCAGCGTTGCGCGGACTCAGCCTTACAATGAGCAGTTCTTC. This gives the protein CSVARTQPYNEQFF.

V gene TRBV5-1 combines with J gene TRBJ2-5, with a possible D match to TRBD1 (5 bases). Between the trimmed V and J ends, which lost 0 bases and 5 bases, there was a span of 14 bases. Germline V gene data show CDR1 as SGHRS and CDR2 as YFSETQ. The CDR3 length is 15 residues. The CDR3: CASSLGPGLGETQYF. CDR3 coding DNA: TGCGCCAGCAGCTTGGGGCCAGGGTTGGGGGAGACCCAGTACTTC.

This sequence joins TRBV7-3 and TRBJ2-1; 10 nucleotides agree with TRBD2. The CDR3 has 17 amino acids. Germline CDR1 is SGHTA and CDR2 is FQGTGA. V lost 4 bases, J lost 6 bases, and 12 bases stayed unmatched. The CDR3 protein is CASSSPSLAGDRNEQFF. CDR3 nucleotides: TGTGCCAGCAGCTCCCCTAGCCTAGCGGGAGATCGCAATGAGCAGTTCTTC.